This TCR beta chain was recorded in a study of T cells in Graves' hyperthyroidism and ophthalmopathy. RNA transcripts gave rise to amplified TCR beta CDR3 regions. The HTBI primer set served for first-round RT-PCR of the TCR CDR3. TCRdb processed the multiplex PCR reads anew with MiXCR; each CDR3 protein has one entry. The sample includes approximately 200,000 distinct CDR3 sequences, approximately 16% of them seen just once. This clonotype showed up just a few times. Antigen specificity is unknown. The CDR3 is 15 residues long. Trimming removed 4 bases from V and 14 bases from J, with 24 bases in between. Germline assignment: CDR1 GTSNPN and CDR2 SVGIG (reference sequence). With a duration under 2 months, the hyperthyroidism was newly diagnosed in patients aged 18 to 65. Lactation, pregnancy, other autoimmune disease or uncontrolled infection excluded patients. Used for diagnoses were clinical symptoms, serum thyroxine and TRAb, thyroid ultrasound and orbital computed tomography.

Study-wide points: Within blood appeared most thyroid clonotypes that had expanded above 0.001.

This chain uses TRBV30 with TRBJ1-6, with D possibly TRBD1 on 5 matching bases. This TCR was recovered from a man aged 40-50 years with Graves' hyperthyroidism. The sample taken for sequencing was blood. The CDR3, as DNA: TGTGCCTGGACCGTTGACAGCCCATTATTCACGGCCCTCCACTTT. Protein: CAWTVDSPLFTALHF.